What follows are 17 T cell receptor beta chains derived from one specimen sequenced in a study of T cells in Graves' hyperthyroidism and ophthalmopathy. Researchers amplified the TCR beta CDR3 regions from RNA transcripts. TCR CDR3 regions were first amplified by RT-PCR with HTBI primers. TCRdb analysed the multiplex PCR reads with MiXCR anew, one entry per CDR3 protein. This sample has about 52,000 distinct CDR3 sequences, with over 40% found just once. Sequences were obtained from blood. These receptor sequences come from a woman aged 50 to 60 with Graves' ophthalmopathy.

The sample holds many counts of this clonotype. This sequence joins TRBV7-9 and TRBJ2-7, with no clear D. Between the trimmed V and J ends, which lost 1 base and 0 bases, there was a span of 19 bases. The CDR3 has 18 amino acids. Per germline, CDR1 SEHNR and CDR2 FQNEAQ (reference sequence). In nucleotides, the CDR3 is TGTGCCAGCAGCTTAGTCCCCAAGGCGGAGATATTCTCCTACGAGCAGTACTTC. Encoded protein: CASSLVPKAEIFSYEQYF.

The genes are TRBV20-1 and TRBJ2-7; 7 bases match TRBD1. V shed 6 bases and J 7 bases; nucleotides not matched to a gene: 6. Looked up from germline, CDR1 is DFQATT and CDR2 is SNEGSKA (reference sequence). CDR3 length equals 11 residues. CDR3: CSAQQGWEQYF. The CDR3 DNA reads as TGCAGTGCCCAACAGGGGTGGGAGCAGTACTTC.

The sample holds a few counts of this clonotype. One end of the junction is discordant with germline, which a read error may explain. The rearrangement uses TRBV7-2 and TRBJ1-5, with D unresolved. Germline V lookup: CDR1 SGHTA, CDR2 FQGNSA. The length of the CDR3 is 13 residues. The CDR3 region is CASSLELNQPQHF. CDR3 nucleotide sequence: TGCGCCAGCAGCTTGGAACTCAATCAGCCCCAGCATTTT.

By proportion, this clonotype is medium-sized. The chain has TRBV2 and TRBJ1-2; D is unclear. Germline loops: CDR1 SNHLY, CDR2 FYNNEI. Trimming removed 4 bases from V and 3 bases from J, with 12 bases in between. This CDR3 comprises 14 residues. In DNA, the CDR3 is TGTGCCAGCAGTGTTAGGGTGGAAGACTATGGCTACACCTTC. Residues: CASSVRVEDYGYTF.

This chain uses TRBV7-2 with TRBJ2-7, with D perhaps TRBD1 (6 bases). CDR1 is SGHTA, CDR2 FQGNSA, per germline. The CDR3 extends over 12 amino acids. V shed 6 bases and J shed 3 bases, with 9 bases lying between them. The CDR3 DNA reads TGTGCCAGCAGGGGGACATTCTACGAGCAGTACTTC. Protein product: CASRGTFYEQYF.

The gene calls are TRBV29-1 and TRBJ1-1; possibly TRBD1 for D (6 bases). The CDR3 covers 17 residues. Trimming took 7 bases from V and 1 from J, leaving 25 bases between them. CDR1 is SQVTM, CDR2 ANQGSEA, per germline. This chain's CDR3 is CSATLRWREGGNTEAFF. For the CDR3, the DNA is TGCAGCGCCACCCTACGATGGCGGGAGGGGGGGAACACTGAAGCTTTCTTT.

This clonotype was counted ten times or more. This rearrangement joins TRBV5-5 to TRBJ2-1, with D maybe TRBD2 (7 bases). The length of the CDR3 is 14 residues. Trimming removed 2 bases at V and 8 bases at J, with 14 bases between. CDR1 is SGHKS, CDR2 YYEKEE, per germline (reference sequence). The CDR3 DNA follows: TGTGCCAGCAGCTTCGGCAGGGGAGGGCATGAGCAGTTCTTC. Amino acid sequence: CASSFGRGGHEQFF.

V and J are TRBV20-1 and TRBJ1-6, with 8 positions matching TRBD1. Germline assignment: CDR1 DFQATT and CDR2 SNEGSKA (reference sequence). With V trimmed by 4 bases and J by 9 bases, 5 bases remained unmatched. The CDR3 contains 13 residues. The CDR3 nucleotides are TGCAGTGCTACAGGGGGCGGCTTTTCACCCCTCCACTTT. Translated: CSATGGGFSPLHF.

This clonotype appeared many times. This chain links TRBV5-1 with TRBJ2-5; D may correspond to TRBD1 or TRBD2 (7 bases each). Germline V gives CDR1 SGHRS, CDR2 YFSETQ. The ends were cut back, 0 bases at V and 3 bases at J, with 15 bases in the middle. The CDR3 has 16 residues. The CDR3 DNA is TGCGCCAGCAGCTTGGGGAGCGGGACAGCTAAAGAGACCCAGTACTTC. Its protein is CASSLGSGTAKETQYF.

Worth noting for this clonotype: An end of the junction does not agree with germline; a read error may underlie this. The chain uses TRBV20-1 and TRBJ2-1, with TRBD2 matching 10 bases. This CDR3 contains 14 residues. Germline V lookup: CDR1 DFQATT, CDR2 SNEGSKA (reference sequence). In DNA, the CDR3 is TGCAGTGCCACAGGAACTAGCGGGGCAAGTGGGCAGCTCTTC. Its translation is CSATGTSGASGQLF.

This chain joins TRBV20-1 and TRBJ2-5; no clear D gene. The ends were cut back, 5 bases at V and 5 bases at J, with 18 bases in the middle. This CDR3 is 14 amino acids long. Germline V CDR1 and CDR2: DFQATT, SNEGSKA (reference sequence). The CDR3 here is CSAGPGPVGETQYF. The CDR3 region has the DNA TGCAGTGCTGGTCCGGGCCCCGTTGGGGAGACCCAGTACTTC.

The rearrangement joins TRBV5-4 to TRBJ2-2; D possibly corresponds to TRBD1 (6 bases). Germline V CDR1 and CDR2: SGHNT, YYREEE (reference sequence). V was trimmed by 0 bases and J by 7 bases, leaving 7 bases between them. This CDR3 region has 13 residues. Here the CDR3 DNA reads TGTGCCAGCAGCTTGGCAGGGGACGGGGAGCTGTTTTTT. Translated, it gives CASSLAGDGELFF.

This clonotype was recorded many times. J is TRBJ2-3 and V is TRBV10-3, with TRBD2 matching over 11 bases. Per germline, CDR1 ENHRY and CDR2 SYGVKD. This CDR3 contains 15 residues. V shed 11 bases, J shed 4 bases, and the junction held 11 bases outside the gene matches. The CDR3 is CASSILAGGSDTQYF. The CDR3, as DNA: TGTGCCTCCAGCATCCTAGCGGGGGGATCAGATACGCAGTATTTT.

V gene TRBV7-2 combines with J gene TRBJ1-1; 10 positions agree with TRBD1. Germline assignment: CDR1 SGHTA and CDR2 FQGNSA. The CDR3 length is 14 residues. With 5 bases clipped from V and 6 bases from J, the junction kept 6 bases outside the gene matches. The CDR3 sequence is CASSQTGTGAEAFF. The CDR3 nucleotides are TGTGCCAGCAGCCAGACCGGGACAGGGGCTGAAGCTTTCTTT. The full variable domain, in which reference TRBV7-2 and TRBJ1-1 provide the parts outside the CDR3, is GAGVSQSPSNKVTEKGKDVELRCDPISGHTALYWYRQSLGQGLEFLIYFQGNSAPDKSGLPSDRFSAERTGGSVSTLTIQRTQQEDSAVYLCASSQTGTGAEAFFGQGTRLTVV.

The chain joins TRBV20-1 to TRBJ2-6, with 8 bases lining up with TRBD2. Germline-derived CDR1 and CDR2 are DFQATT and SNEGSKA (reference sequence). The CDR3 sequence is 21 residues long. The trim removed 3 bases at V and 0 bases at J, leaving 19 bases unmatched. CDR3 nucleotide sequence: TGCAGTGCTAGGCAAAGGGGAAGGGGGGGACTAGGTGGCTCTGGGGCCAACGTCCTGACTTTC. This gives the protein CSARQRGRGGLGGSGANVLTF.

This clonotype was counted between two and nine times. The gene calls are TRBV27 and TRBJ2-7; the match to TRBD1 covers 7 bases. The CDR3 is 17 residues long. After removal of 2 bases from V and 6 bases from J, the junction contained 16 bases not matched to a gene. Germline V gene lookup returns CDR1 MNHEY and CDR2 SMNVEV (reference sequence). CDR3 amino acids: CASSLTTGQSRWSEQYF. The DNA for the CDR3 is TGTGCCAGCAGTTTAACTACGGGACAGTCACGATGGTCCGAGCAGTACTTC.

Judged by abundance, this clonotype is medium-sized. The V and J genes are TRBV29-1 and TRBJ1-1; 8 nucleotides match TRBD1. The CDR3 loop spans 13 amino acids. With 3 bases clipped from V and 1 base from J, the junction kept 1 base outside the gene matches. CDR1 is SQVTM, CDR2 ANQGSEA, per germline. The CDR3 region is CSVDGQGNTEAFF. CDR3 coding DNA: TGCAGCGTTGATGGACAGGGGAACACTGAAGCTTTCTTT.